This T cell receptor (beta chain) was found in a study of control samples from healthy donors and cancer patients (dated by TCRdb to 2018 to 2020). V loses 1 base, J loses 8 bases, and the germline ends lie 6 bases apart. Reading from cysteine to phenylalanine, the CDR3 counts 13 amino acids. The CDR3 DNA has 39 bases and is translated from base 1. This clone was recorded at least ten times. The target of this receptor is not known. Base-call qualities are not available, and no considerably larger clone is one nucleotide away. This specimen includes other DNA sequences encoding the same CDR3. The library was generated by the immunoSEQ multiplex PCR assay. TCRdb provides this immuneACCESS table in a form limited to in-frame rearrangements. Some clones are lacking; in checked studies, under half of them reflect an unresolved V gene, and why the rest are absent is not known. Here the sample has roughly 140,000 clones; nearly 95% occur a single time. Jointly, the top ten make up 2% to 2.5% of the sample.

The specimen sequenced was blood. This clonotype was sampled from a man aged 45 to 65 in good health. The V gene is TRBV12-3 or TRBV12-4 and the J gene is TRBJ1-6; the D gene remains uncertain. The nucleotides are TGTGCCAGCAGTTTAGGTTCAGATTCACCCCTCCACTTT. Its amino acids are CASSLGSDSPLHF.